Each of the 27 T cell receptor beta chains below was sequenced from the same sample in a study of OX40 agonist ivuxolimab in advanced cancers. Some clones are missing from TCRdb's copy, which holds only in-frame ones; the method was immunoSEQ multiplex PCR. The sample yields around 62,000 clones, over 65% seen once. The sequences come from CD4+ or CD8+ T cells sorted from blood, collected in a trial of the OX40 agonist ivuxolimab. All receptors come from an adult with an advanced solid tumor such as melanoma, head and neck, liver or kidney cancer.

The chain recombines TRBV4-1 with TRBJ2-7, with 8 nucleotides matching TRBD1. The V segment lost 0 bases and the J segment 0 bases; nucleotides outside the gene matches: 1. The CDR3 runs 15 residues. Germline CDR1 MGHRA, CDR2 YSYEKL. The CDR3, as DNA: TGCGCCAGCAGCCAAGAGCAGGGGGCCTCCTACGAGCAGTACTTC. Translated, it gives CASSQEQGASYEQYF.

The chain employs TRBV7-2 and TRBJ2-5; D unclear. The V and J ends lost 5 bases and 2 bases respectively, with 15 bases between them. The CDR3 length is 15 residues. The germline V gene has CDR1 SGHTA and CDR2 FQGNSA. CDR3 DNA sequence: TGTGCCAGCAGCGTGCGGACGGACCAACAAGAGACCCAGTACTTC. This sequence encodes CASSVRTDQQETQYF.

The chain carries TRBV4-3 and TRBJ1-4, with D possibly being TRBD1 (5 bases). Trimming stripped 0 bases from V and 8 bases from J, with 16 bases between. Germline loops: CDR1 LGHNA, CDR2 YSLEER. There are 16 residues in the CDR3. CDR3 nucleotides: TGCGCCAGCAGCCAAGATTTATCAGGGCACGAGGAAAAACTGTTTTTT. Protein: CASSQDLSGHEEKLFF.

The chain employs TRBV5-1 and TRBJ2-5; D uncertain. The CDR3 has 13 residues. Trimming shortened V by 4 bases and J by 5 bases, and 12 bases separated the two germline ends. CDR1 is SGHRS, CDR2 YFSETQ, per germline. DNA for the CDR3: TGCGCCAGCAGCGTTAAGCCCGGGGAGACCCAGTACTTC. It yields the protein CASSVKPGETQYF.

This rearrangement joins TRBV13 to TRBJ2-5, with a weak D call TRBD2 (6 bases). The germline V and J ends were trimmed by 6 bases and 2 bases, with 22 bases remaining between them. From germline, CDR1 is PRHDT and CDR2 FYEKMQ (reference sequence). This CDR3 comprises 17 residues. The CDR3 sequence is CASSWTVGGGRQETQYF. In DNA form, the CDR3 reads TGTGCCAGCAGTTGGACGGTTGGCGGAGGGAGGCAAGAGACCCAGTACTTC.

The J gene is TRBJ1-4, the V gene TRBV28, with D maybe TRBD1 (5 bases). The CDR3 has 13 amino acids. V shed 8 bases and J shed 10 bases, with 17 bases lying between them. CDR1 and CDR2 (germline): MDHEN, SYDVKM. This CDR3 is CASRKGAQVKLFF. CDR3 sequence (DNA): TGTGCCAGCCGCAAAGGGGCCCAAGTAAAACTGTTTTTT.

This chain connects TRBV7-9 to TRBJ1-1; maybe TRBD1 (5 bases). This CDR3 spans 17 amino acids. V was pared by 5 bases and J by 1 base, with 20 bases between. The germline V gene has CDR1 SEHNR and CDR2 FQNEAQ (reference sequence). DNA for the CDR3: TGTGCCAGCAGCCTCGGGACCCCCGAGGCGTGGAACACTGAAGCTTTCTTT. Its protein product is CASSLGTPEAWNTEAFF. Drawing the rest from reference TRBV7-9 and TRBJ1-1, the complete variable domain is DTGVSQNPRHKITKRGQNVTFRCDPISEHNRLYWYRQTLGQGPEFLTYFQNEAQLEKSRLLSDRFSAERPKGSFSTLEIQRTEQGDSAMYLCASSLGTPEAWNTEAFFGQGTRLTVV.

This chain joins TRBV2 and TRBJ1-5, with 7 bases fitting TRBD1. Trimming removed 6 bases from V and 1 base from J; junction bases left unmatched: 6. The CDR3 is made up of 15 amino acids. Germline CDR1 and CDR2: SNHLY and FYNNEI. The CDR3 is CASSPGGRSNQPQHF. The CDR3 nucleotides are TGTGCCAGCAGCCCAGGGGGAAGAAGCAATCAGCCCCAGCATTTT. The whole variable domain, remainder taken from reference TRBV2 and TRBJ1-5, is EPEVTQTPSHQVTQMGQEVILRCVPISNHLYFYWYRQILGQKVEFLVSFYNNEISEKSEIFDDQFSVERPDGSNFTLKIRSTKLEDSAMYFCASSPGGRSNQPQHFGDGTRLSIL.

The rearrangement uses TRBV5-4 and TRBJ2-7; D ambiguous. Trimming removed 0 bases from V and 1 base from J, with 11 bases in between. This CDR3 is built from 15 residues. Germline CDR1 SGHNT, CDR2 YYREEE (reference sequence). The CDR3 is CASSLGPEWSYEQYF. CDR3 nucleotides: TGTGCCAGCAGCTTGGGCCCAGAGTGGTCCTACGAGCAGTACTTC.

The CDR3 DNA sequence: TGTGCCAGCAGTCCAGAGGGGACAGGGAGGTTCTACGAGCAGTACTTC. This encodes CASSPEGTGRFYEQYF. The chain joins TRBV25-1 to TRBJ2-7; the match to TRBD1 covers 9 bases. CDR1 is MGHDK, CDR2 SYGVNS, per germline. The CDR3 totals 16 residues. Germline trimming cut 5 bases from V and 3 bases from J; bases unmatched to any gene: 11.

This sequence joins TRBV28 and TRBJ2-5; a possible D gene is TRBD1 (6 bases). This CDR3 spans 13 amino acids. V was shortened by 3 bases and J by 4 bases, with 9 bases between the two germline ends. From germline, CDR1 is MDHEN and CDR2 SYDVKM. CDR3 sequence reads: CASSLVQGETQYF. CDR3 coding DNA: TGTGCCAGCAGTTTGGTACAGGGAGAGACCCAGTACTTC.

The chain carries TRBV29-1 and TRBJ2-7, with D unresolved. The CDR3 spans 10 residues. Germline CDR1 and CDR2: SQVTM and ANQGSEA. Trimming stripped 4 bases from V and 4 bases from J, with 5 bases between. CDR3 coding DNA: TGCAGCGTTGTAAGGTACGAGCAGTACTTC. This codes for CSVVRYEQYF.

The chain is built from TRBV6-1 and TRBJ2-6; D is perhaps TRBD2 (5 bases). CDR3 length equals 15 residues. Germline-derived CDR1 and CDR2 are MNHNS and SASEGT. V lost 4 bases to trimming and J lost 0 bases, with 7 bases between them. The CDR3 reads CASSGEYSGANVLTF. In DNA form, the CDR3 reads TGTGCCAGCAGTGGGGAGTACTCTGGGGCCAACGTCCTGACTTTC.

The chain is built from TRBV2 and TRBJ2-4; possibly TRBD2 for D (5 bases). This CDR3 region has 13 residues. The germline gives CDR1 SNHLY, CDR2 FYNNEI. Trimming pared 8 bases from V and 7 bases from J, leaving 15 bases between. CDR3 coding DNA: TGTGCCAGCCGGCAAGGACTGCGGAACATTCAGTACTTC. This encodes CASRQGLRNIQYF.

The chain has TRBV28 and TRBJ1-1, with D possibly being TRBD1 (6 bases). From germline, CDR1 is MDHEN and CDR2 SYDVKM. The V end was cut by 7 bases, the J end by 0 bases, with 15 bases between. The CDR3 is made up of 15 amino acids. The CDR3 protein is CASTMGGGMNTEAFF. The CDR3, as DNA: TGTGCCAGCACAATGGGAGGGGGTATGAACACTGAAGCTTTCTTT.

CDR3 in DNA: TGTGCCAGCAGTGAAGCGCTGGAGGGCTATGGCTACACCTTC. Its translation: CASSEALEGYGYTF. V usage is TRBV2 and J usage is TRBJ1-2, with D unresolved. Per the germline V gene, CDR1 is SNHLY and CDR2 is FYNNEI. The CDR3 covers 14 residues. Trimming left V 0 bases short and J 4 bases short, with 9 bases between.

The gene calls are TRBV11-2 and TRBJ2-5; perhaps TRBD1 as D (6 bases). Trimming shortened V by 1 base and J by 2 bases, and 8 bases separated the two germline ends. This CDR3 is 14 amino acids long. The V gene's germline CDR1 is SGHAT and CDR2 FQNNGV. The CDR3 is CASSLGGRQETQYF. The CDR3 DNA reads as TGTGCCAGCAGCTTAGGGGGGCGACAAGAGACCCAGTACTTC. Full variable domain (remainder filled in from reference TRBV11-2 and TRBJ2-5): EAGVAQSPRYKIIEKRQSVAFWCNPISGHATLYWYQQILGQGPKLLIQFQNNGVVDDSQLPKDRFSAERLKGVDSTLKIQPAKLEDSAVYLCASSLGGRQETQYFGPGTRLLVL.

V and J are TRBV18 and TRBJ2-7; D gene ambiguous. Germline CDR1 is KGHSH and CDR2 is LQKENI. The CDR3 runs to 15 residues. V lost 5 bases and J 7 bases, leaving 21 bases between the germline ends. CDR3 DNA sequence: TGTGCCAGCTCAGAACGGACCGGGCCTTATGGGGAGCAGTACTTC. It specifies CASSERTGPYGEQYF.

The rearrangement uses TRBV18 and TRBJ2-1; TRBD2 matches 10 bases. This CDR3 has 17 amino acids. Germline V CDR1 and CDR2: KGHSH, LQKENI. The trim removed 2 bases at V and 2 bases at J, leaving 6 bases unmatched. The CDR3 coding sequence is TGTGCCAGCTCACCAAGGGTAGCGGGGGGAACCTACAATGAGCAGTTCTTC. Protein sequence: CASSPRVAGGTYNEQFF.

The chain carries TRBV5-1 and TRBJ2-4; no clear D gene. The V gene lost 4 bases and the J gene lost 6 bases, with 20 bases spanning the gap. Germline CDR1 reads SGHRS; CDR2 reads YFSETQ. This CDR3 spans 16 amino acids. The CDR3: CASSLRTDVRVNIQYF. The CDR3 coding sequence is TGCGCCAGCAGCCTACGGACGGACGTACGGGTAAACATTCAGTACTTC.

V gene TRBV20-1 combines with J gene TRBJ2-7; a weak D match, TRBD1 (5 bases). Germline loops: CDR1 DFQATT, CDR2 SNEGSKA (reference sequence). The CDR3 totals 11 residues. V gave up 6 bases and J gave up 9 bases, with 15 bases separating them. As DNA, the CDR3 is TGCAGTGCGCCCGAAGGGGTCGGGCAGTACTTC. It translates to CSAPEGVGQYF.

The chain carries TRBV7-2 and TRBJ2-6; D call uncertain. Per germline, CDR1 SGHTA and CDR2 FQGNSA. Between the trimmed V and J ends, which lost 2 bases and 2 bases, there was a span of 4 bases. The CDR3 runs to 14 residues. The DNA of the CDR3 is TGTGCCAGCAGCTTATTAGCTGGGGCCAACGTCCTGACTTTC. It is translated as CASSLLAGANVLTF.

The genes are TRBV4-1 and TRBJ2-3; 13 bases are shared with TRBD2. The J segment lost 1 base and the V segment lost 2 bases, leaving 3 bases of the junction unmatched. The CDR3 contains 17 residues. CDR1 MGHRA and CDR2 YSYEKL come from the germline V gene. CDR3 region: CASSQRGTSGGTDTQYF. CDR3 sequence (DNA): TGCGCCAGCAGCCAAAGGGGGACTAGCGGGGGCACAGATACGCAGTATTTT.

The chain carries TRBV4-3 and TRBJ2-2, with a weak D call TRBD2 (7 bases). Trimming pared 7 bases from V and 4 bases from J, leaving 16 bases between. The CDR3 has 15 residues. Germline CDR1 reads LGHNA; CDR2 reads YSLEER. CDR3 residues: CASNNGGAGTGELFF. CDR3 sequence (DNA): TGCGCCAGCAACAATGGGGGGGCGGGCACCGGGGAGCTGTTTTTT.

This chain joins TRBV7-2 and TRBJ1-5; D not certain. The CDR3 has 14 residues. Looked up from germline, CDR1 is SGHTA and CDR2 is FQGNSA. Trimming took off 2 bases at V and 4 bases at J, with 9 bases between the two ends. The CDR3 coding sequence is TGTGCCAGCAGCTTAATGTCGGGAAATCAGCCCCAGCATTTT. Its translation is CASSLMSGNQPQHF.

V is TRBV5-1 and J is TRBJ2-2; D unresolved. The V gene lost 4 bases and the J gene lost 6 bases, with 7 bases spanning the gap. CDR1 SGHRS and CDR2 YFSETQ come from the germline V gene. The CDR3 spans 12 residues. The CDR3 spells CASSLKPGELFF. CDR3 bases: TGCGCCAGCAGCCTCAAACCCGGGGAGCTGTTTTTT.

V is TRBV4-2 and J is TRBJ1-2, with a tentative D call TRBD1 (5 bases). This CDR3 is built from 15 residues. Trimming took 0 bases from V and 4 from J, leaving 12 bases between them. From germline, CDR1 is LGHNA and CDR2 YNFKEQ. The CDR3 region is CASSQDEGRAYGYTF. The CDR3 DNA reads TGTGCCAGCAGCCAAGACGAGGGCAGGGCCTATGGCTACACCTTC.